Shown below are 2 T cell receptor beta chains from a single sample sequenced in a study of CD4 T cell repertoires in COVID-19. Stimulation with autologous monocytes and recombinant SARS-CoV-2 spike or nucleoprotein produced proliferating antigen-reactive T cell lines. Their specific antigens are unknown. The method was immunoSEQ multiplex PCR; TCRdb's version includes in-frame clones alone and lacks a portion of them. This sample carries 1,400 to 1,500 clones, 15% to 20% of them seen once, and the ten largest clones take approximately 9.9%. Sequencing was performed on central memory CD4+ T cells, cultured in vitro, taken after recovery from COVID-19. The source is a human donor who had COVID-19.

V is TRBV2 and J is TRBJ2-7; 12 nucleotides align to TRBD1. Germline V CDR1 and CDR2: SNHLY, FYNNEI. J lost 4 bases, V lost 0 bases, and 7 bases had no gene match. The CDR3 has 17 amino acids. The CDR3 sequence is CASSEAAGTGGRYEQYV. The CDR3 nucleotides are TGTGCCAGCAGTGAAGCCGCCGGGACAGGGGGCCGGTACGAGCAGTACGTC.

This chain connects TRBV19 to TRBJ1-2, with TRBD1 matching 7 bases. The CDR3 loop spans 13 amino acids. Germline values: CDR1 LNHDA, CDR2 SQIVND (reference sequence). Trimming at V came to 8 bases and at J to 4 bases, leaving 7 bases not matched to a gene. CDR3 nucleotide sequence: TGTGCCAGTCGCCTCCGGGACAGCTATGGCTACACCTTC. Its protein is CASRLRDSYGYTF. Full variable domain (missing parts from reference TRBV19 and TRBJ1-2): DGGITQSPKYLFRKEGQNVTLSCEQNLNHDAMYWYRQDPGQGLRLIYYSQIVNDFQKGDIAEGYSVSREKKESFPLTVTSAQKNPTAFYLCASRLRDSYGYTFGSGTRLTVV.